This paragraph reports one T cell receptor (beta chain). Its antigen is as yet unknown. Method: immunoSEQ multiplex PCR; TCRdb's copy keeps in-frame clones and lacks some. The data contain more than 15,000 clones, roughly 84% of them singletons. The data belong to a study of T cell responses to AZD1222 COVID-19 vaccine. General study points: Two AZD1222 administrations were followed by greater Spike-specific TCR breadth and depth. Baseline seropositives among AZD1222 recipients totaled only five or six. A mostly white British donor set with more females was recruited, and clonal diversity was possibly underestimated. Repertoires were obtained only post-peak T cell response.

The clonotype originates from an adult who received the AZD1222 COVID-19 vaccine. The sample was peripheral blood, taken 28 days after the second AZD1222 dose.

The CDR3, as DNA: TGTGCCAGTAGTAGATATCCAGGGGGCTCGGATGGCTACACCTTC. This codes for CASSRYPGGSDGYTF. The V and J genes are TRBV19 and TRBJ1-2; 8 nucleotides match TRBD1. Per germline, CDR1 LNHDA and CDR2 SQIVND (reference sequence). V was clipped by 4 bases and J by 6 bases; unmatched bases: 10. The length of the CDR3 is 15 residues.